This T cell receptor beta chain was profiled in a study of identical twins. Each CDR3 protein gets one entry after TCRdb re-called the 5' RACE reads with MiXCR. The repertoire holds roughly 230,000 distinct CDR3 sequences, with about 8.9% as singletons. This clonotype has ten or more counts. After removal of 5 bases from V and 5 bases from J, the junction contained 7 bases not matched to a gene. The length of the CDR3 is 14 residues. Looked up from germline, CDR1 is SGHTA and CDR2 is FQGNSA. These data also featured in a second study, about yellow fever vaccine responses in identical twins.

The chain links TRBV7-2 to TRBJ2-7; 9 bases map to TRBD1. The sample was CD8+ T cells sorted from blood. This TCR was recovered from a woman under 30 in good health. This CDR3 is CASSTPGQGDEQYF. Here the CDR3 DNA reads TGTGCCAGCAGCACGCCGGGACAGGGAGACGAGCAGTACTTC.